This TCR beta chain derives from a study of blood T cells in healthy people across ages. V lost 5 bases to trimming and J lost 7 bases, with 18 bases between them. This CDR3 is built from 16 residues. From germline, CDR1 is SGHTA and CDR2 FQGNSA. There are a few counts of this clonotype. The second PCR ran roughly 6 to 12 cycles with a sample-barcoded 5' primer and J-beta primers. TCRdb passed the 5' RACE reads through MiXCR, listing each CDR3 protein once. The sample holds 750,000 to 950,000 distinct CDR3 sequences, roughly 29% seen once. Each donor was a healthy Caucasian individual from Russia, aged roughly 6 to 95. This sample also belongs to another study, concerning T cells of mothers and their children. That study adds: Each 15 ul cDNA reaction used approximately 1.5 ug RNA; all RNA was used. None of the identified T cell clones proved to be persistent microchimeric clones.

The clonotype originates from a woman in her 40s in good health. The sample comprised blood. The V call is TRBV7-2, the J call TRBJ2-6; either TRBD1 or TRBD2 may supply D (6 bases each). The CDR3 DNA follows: TGTGCCAGCAGCATTGAGAGGGGGGAGAATGCCAACGTCCTGACTTTC. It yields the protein CASSIERGENANVLTF.